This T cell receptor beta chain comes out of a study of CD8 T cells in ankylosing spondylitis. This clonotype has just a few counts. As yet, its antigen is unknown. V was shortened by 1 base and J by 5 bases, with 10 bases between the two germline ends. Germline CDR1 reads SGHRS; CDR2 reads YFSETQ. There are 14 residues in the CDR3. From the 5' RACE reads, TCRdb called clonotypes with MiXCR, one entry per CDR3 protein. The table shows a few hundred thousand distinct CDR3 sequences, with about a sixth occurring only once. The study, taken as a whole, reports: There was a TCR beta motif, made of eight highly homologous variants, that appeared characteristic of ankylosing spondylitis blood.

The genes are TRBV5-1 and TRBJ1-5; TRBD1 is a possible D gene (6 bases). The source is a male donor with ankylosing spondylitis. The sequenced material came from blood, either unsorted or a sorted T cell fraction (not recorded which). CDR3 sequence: CASSLSGEDQPQHF. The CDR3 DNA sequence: TGCGCCAGCAGCTTGTCAGGGGAGGATCAGCCCCAGCATTTT.